One and the same sample provided the 9 T cell receptor beta chains below, sequenced in a study of beta chain features in type 1 diabetes. Study observations and caveats: TCRB CDR3s were moderately but significantly shorter in Type 1 diabetes patients in all four CD4+ subsets.

Their target antigens are unknown. The whole isolated RNA underwent reverse transcription, so sequencing captured expressed TCRB transcripts. TCRdb's copy holds only in-frame clones and misses some; the assay was immunoSEQ multiplex PCR. The sample includes over 25,000 clones, 56% seen only once; the top ten take about 1.5%. The sequencing sample was made of Tregs from blood. The receptors were sampled from a woman under 30 with type 1 diabetes.

The chain carries TRBV29-1 and TRBJ2-7; the match to TRBD2 covers 11 bases. Trimming removed 7 bases from V and 2 bases from J; junction bases left unmatched: 7. Germline CDR1 reads SQVTM; CDR2 reads ANQGSEA. The CDR3 extends over 14 amino acids. CDR3 protein: CSAVTSGNAYEQYF. For the CDR3, the DNA is TGCAGCGCCGTGACTAGCGGGAACGCCTACGAGCAGTACTTC.

CDR3 amino acids: CASSLAPGATTGELFF. Here the CDR3 DNA reads TGCGCCAGCAGCTTGGCGCCAGGGGCTACCACCGGGGAGCTGTTTTTT. The chain is built from TRBV5-1 and TRBJ2-2; maybe TRBD1 (6 bases). The CDR3 has 16 amino acids. Looked up from germline, CDR1 is SGHRS and CDR2 is YFSETQ. The V end lost 0 bases, the J end lost 4 bases, and 13 bases lay between the germline ends.

This clone occurred once. The chain combines TRBV4-1 with TRBJ1-5; 7 nucleotides agree with TRBD1. Germline CDR1 and CDR2: MGHRA and YSYEKL. The CDR3 is 15 residues long. The trim removed 3 bases at V and 5 bases at J, leaving 7 bases unmatched. CDR3 bases: TGCGCCAGCAGCCAGGCCGACAGGGACCATCAGCCCCAGCATTTT. This sequence encodes CASSQADRDHQPQHF.

The genes are TRBV18 and TRBJ1-1; D is unresolved. Trimming stripped 5 bases from V and 11 bases from J, with 12 bases between. Germline lookup yields CDR1 KGHSH and CDR2 LQKENI. The CDR3 runs 11 residues. The CDR3 protein is CASSERAGAFF. The DNA for the CDR3 is TGTGCCAGCTCAGAAAGGGCGGGCGCTTTCTTT.

The chain is built from TRBV5-1 and TRBJ2-2; perhaps TRBD2 as D (6 bases). From germline, CDR1 is SGHRS and CDR2 YFSETQ. V dropped 4 bases and J dropped 7 bases, with 17 bases sitting between them. This CDR3 contains 15 residues. The CDR3 coding sequence is TGCGCCAGCAGCCAGCGGCCCCTAGCGAACGGGGAGCTGTTTTTT. This codes for CASSQRPLANGELFF.

The V and J genes are TRBV4-3 and TRBJ2-3; 9 nucleotides agree with TRBD2. The germline V gene encodes CDR1 LGHNA and CDR2 YSLEER. The CDR3 consists of 14 residues. Trimming removed 3 bases from V and 5 bases from J; junction bases left unmatched: 3. CDR3: CASSHLAGEDTQYF. The CDR3 region has the DNA TGCGCCAGCAGCCATTTAGCGGGAGAAGATACGCAGTATTTT.

This clone turned up a few times. This chain connects TRBV28 to TRBJ1-4, with TRBD1 matching over 9 bases. The CDR3 consists of 14 residues. Germline V gene sequence: CDR1 MDHEN, CDR2 SYDVKM. The V segment lost 5 bases and the J segment 7 bases; nucleotides outside the gene matches: 5. CDR3 sequence (DNA): TGTGCCAGCAGTGCAACAGGGGGCAGTGAAAAACTGTTTTTT. This sequence encodes CASSATGGSEKLFF.

As for this clone: The limits of the CDR3 on the DNA are not certain, so only TCRdb's listed CDR3 is given. The chain employs TRBV21-1 and TRBJ2-3; the DNA was not used to check the table's D call, TRBD2. TRBV21-1 is labeled a pseudogene. Including both end residues, the CDR3 is 17 amino acids long. The CDR3 protein is CASTPPEDYYCTDTQYF.

This clone has a handful of counts. The gene calls are TRBV5-1 and TRBJ2-7; 7 nucleotides agree with TRBD1. The germline V gene encodes CDR1 SGHRS and CDR2 YFSETQ. This CDR3 spans 14 amino acids. V lost 3 bases and J lost 2; bases outside the gene matches: 5. Written as DNA, the CDR3 is TGCGCCAGCAGCTCATCCGGGACAGCCTACGAGCAGTACTTC. Translating gives CASSSSGTAYEQYF.